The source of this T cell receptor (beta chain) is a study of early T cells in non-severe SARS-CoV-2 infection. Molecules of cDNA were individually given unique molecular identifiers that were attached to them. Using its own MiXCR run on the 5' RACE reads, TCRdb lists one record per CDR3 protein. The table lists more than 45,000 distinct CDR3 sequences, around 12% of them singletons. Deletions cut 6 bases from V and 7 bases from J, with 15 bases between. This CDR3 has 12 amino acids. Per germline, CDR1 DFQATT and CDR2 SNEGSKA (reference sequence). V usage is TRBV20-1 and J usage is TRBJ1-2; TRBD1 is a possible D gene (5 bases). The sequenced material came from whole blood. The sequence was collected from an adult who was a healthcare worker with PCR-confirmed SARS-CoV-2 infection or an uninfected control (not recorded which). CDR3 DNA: TGCAGTGCCCCTCCGCAAGGGACTGGCTACACCTTC. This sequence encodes CSAPPQGTGYTF.